This TCR beta chain appears in the sequencing data of a study of cytomegalovirus exposure and HLA in healthy donors. All donors participated as healthy donors of bone marrow. CDR3 length equals 15 residues. Germline V gene data show CDR1 as MDHEN and CDR2 as SYDVKM. V gave up 2 bases and J gave up 6 bases, with 16 bases separating them. The PCR had 60 Vbeta and 13 Jbeta primers. Libraries were prepared by immunoSEQ multiplex PCR; TCRdb keeps only in-frame clonotypes and omits some of them. The sample lists 150,000 to 200,000 clones, 65% to 90% occurring once. J is TRBJ1-2 and V is TRBV28; a possible D gene is TRBD1 (5 bases). The sample comprised PBMCs. This TCR derives from a woman between 45 and 65 years old in good health and CMV-seronegative. CDR3 region: CASSLVSQGSHGYTF. The CDR3 DNA follows: TGTGCCAGCAGTTTAGTCTCCCAGGGTTCCCATGGCTACACCTTC.